This passage covers 8 T cell receptor beta chains from one sample sequenced in a study of T-cell memory formation after mild COVID-19. TCRdb ran MiXCR on the 5' RACE reads and lists one entry per CDR3 protein. This table holds about 540,000 distinct CDR3 sequences, about a fifth found once. What was sequenced was PBMCs or a T cell subset sorted from them (not recorded which). The origin of the receptors is an adult woman who had mild COVID-19 (a few samples of this study predate the infection). Cell type and time point are not known.

This chain uses TRBV19 with TRBJ2-2; TRBD1 is a possible D gene (5 bases). This CDR3 is 14 amino acids long. The germline V gene encodes CDR1 LNHDA and CDR2 SQIVND (reference sequence). Trimming took 7 bases from V and 6 from J, leaving 15 bases between them. The CDR3 DNA reads TGTGCCAGTAATGCGCAGGGTACGGCCGGGGAGCTGTTTTTT. Encoded protein: CASNAQGTAGELFF.

This clonotype was counted ten times or more. CDR3 nucleotides: TGTGCCAGCAGTTCTGGACGAGCCTACAATGAGCAGTTCTTC. Amino acid sequence: CASSSGRAYNEQFF. The rearrangement joins TRBV6-5 to TRBJ2-1; the D is unclear. Germline CDR1 MNHEY, CDR2 SVGAGI. The CDR3 contains 14 residues. With 4 bases removed from V and 2 bases from J, the gap between germline ends came to 9 bases.

This clonotype was picked up many times. V usage is TRBV5-5 and J usage is TRBJ2-1; perhaps TRBD2 as D (7 bases). The germline V and J ends were trimmed by 0 bases and 2 bases, with 9 bases remaining between them. Germline loops: CDR1 SGHKS, CDR2 YYEKEE (reference sequence). The CDR3 runs to 15 residues. CDR3 in DNA: TGTGCCAGCAGCTTGGACGGGGGGCCCTACAATGAGCAGTTCTTC. Translation gives CASSLDGGPYNEQFF.

The genes are TRBV6-5 and TRBJ1-1; D gene uncertain. The V and J ends lost 2 bases and 4 bases respectively, with 8 bases between them. This CDR3 is built from 13 residues. Germline V CDR1 and CDR2: MNHEY, SVGAGI. The CDR3 reads CASSYEGFTEAFF. As DNA, the CDR3 is TGTGCCAGCAGTTACGAGGGATTCACTGAAGCTTTCTTT.

V gene TRBV7-2 combines with J gene TRBJ2-1, with 10 bases identical to TRBD2. CDR1 and CDR2 from the germline V gene are SGHTA and FQGNSA. CDR3 length equals 16 residues. J gave up 4 bases and V 0 bases, and 3 bases lay outside the gene matches. The CDR3 nucleotides are TGTGCCAGCAGCTTAGCGGTACTAGCGGGATACAATGAGCAGTTCTTC. This encodes CASSLAVLAGYNEQFF.

This sequence joins TRBV6-2 or TRBV6-3 and TRBJ2-4; TRBD1 is a possible D gene (6 bases). The CDR3 runs 15 residues. Trimming stripped 6 bases from V and 2 bases from J, with 14 bases between. Germline V lookup: CDR1 MNHEY, CDR2 SVGEGT. In nucleotides, the CDR3 is TGTGCCAGCAGCTCGTACAGGGCCTCCAAAAACATTCAGTACTTC. Residues: CASSSYRASKNIQYF.

The chain uses TRBV2 and TRBJ2-5; 9 bases match TRBD1. In germline, CDR1 is SNHLY, CDR2 FYNNEI. The CDR3 contains 14 residues. J lost 3 bases, V lost 6 bases, and 5 bases had no gene match. The CDR3 region is CASSRDRVEETQYF. The CDR3 DNA follows: TGTGCCAGCAGCCGGGACAGGGTAGAAGAGACCCAGTACTTC.

This clonotype was observed many times. The CDR3 DNA reads TGTGCCAGCAGTACCCAGCAAAATCAGCCCCAGCATTTT. It translates to CASSTQQNQPQHF. The V call is TRBV6-5, the J call TRBJ1-5; no definite D call. Germline CDR1 MNHEY, CDR2 SVGAGI. This CDR3 spans 13 amino acids. Trimming cost V 5 bases and J 4 bases, with 9 bases left between them.